The entry that follows covers one T cell receptor beta chain sequence. Which antigen it targets is not known. Base-call qualities are not available, and no considerably larger clone is one nucleotide away. The treatment or condition tag for this specimen amounts to: allogeneic hematopoietic cell transplantation with graft depleted of TCRalphabeta T cells and CD19 B cells. TCRalphabeta/CD19-depleted allogeneic hematopoietic cell grafts were given to the transplant recipients, all of whom were children. The data are from a study of T-cell reconstitution after alpha-beta-depleted transplantation in children (TCRdb year 2016). At the level of the whole study: Using TCR repertoire profiling, the study quantitatively followed how T-cell immune reconstitution unfolded in children after TCRalphabeta/CD19-depleted allogeneic hematopoietic cell transplantation.

Receptors were amplified or captured by PCR. TCRdb names Illumina HiSeq 2500 as the instrument used. TCR library preparation used molecular barcoding, with unique molecular identifiers applied to normalize quantification of the TCRbeta repertoire. Using fastp trimming at Q25 and MiXCR clonotype assembly, TCRdb reanalyzed the public sequencing data and kept in-frame beta chains. Under each unique CDR3 protein, matching rows form one entry showing the most common genes and DNA. This sample gives about 1,000,000 distinct CDR3 sequences in total; about 29% of them show up just once. Over 25% of the sample is taken by the ten largest. General findings and caveats noted by the study authors: The frequencies of hyperexpanded clones fell over the following months, and after one year, T-cell counts and TCRbeta diversity were mostly attributed to newly produced T cells. The apparently early recovery of alphabetaT-cell counts about two months after transplant reportedly depended on only several hundred rapidly expanded clones that came from non-depleted graft cells. In some patients, the high TCRbeta diversity seen at day 60 was put down to recipient T cells and intrathymic progenitors that had survived conditioning.

The sequence was obtained from a boy under two years old who had a stem cell transplant for SCID, so the T cells may come from the graft donor. The sequencing used PBMCs, mostly from graft donor cells, collected 360 days after TCRalphabeta/CD19-depleted stem cell transplant.

The nucleotide sequence reads TGTGCCATCAGGGGACAGGGTTATCCCTACGAGCAGTACTTC. It translates as CAIRGQGYPYEQYF. The rearrangement combines TRBV10-3 with TRBJ2-7, and 9 junctional nucleotides match TRBD1. V loses 6 bases at its end and J loses 2 bases; junction bases beyond the gene matches: 5. The CDR3 goes from the cysteine to the phenylalanine over 14 residues. CDR3 DNA only is kept here, 42 bases in frame from base 1. Based on the germline V gene, the CDR1 and CDR2 sequences are ENHRY and SYGVKD.